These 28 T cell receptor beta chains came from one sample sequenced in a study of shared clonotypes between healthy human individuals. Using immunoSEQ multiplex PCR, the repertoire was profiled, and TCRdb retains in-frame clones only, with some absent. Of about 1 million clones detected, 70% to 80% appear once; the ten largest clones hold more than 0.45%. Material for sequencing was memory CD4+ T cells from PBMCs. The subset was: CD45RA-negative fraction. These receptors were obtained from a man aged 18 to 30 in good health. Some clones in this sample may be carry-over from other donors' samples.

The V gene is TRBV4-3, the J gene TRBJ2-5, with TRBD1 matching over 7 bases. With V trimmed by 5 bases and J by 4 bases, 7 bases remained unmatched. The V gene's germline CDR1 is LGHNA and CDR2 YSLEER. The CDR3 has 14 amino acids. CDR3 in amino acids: CASSEEGGRETQYF. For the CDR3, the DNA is TGCGCCAGCAGCGAGGAAGGGGGCCGAGAGACCCAGTACTTC.

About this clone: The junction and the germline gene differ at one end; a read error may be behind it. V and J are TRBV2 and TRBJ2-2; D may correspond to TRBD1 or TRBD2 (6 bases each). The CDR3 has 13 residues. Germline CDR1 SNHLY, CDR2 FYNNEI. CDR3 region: CASSRSPEGGLFF. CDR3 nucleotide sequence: TGTGCCAGCAGTCGATCCCCCGAGGGGGGGCTGTTTTTT. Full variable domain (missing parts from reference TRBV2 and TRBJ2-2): EPEVTQTPSHQVTQMGQEVILRCVPISNHLYFYWYRQILGQKVEFLVSFYNNEISEKSEIFDDQFSVERPDGSNFTLKIRSTKLEDSAMYFCASSRSPEGGLFFGEGSRLTVL.

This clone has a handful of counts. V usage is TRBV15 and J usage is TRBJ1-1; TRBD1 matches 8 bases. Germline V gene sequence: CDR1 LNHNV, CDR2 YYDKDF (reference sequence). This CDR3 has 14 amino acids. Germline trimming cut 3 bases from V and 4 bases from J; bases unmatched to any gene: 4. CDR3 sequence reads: CATSRTTGGTEAFF. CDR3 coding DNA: TGTGCCACCAGCAGGACCACAGGGGGCACTGAAGCTTTCTTT. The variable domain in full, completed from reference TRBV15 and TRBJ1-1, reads DAMVIQNPRYQVTQFGKPVTLSCSQTLNHNVMYWYQQKSSQAPKLLFHYYDKDFNNEADTPDNFQSRRPNTSFCFLDIRSPGLGDTAMYLCATSRTTGGTEAFFGQGTRLTVV.

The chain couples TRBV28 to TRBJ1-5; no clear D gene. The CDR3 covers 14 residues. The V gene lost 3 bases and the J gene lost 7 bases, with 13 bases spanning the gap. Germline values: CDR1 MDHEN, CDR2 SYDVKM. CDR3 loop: CASSFESRGQPQHF. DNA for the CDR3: TGTGCCAGCAGTTTCGAGTCCCGCGGCCAGCCCCAGCATTTT.

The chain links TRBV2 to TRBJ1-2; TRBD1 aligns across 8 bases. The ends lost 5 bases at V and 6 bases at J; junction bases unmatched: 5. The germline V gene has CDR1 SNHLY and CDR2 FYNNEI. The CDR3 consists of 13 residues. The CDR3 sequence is CASSTGTGDGYTF. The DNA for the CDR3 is TGTGCCAGCAGTACCGGGACAGGCGATGGCTACACCTTC.

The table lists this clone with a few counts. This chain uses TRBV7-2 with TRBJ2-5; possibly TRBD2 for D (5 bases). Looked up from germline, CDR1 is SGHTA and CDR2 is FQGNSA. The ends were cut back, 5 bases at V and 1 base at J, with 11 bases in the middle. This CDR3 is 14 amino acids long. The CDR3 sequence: CASSPSGLQETQYF. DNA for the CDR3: TGTGCCAGCAGCCCCTCAGGACTCCAAGAGACCCAGTACTTC. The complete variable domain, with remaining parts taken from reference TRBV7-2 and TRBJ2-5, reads GAGVSQSPSNKVTEKGKDVELRCDPISGHTALYWYRQSLGQGLEFLIYFQGNSAPDKSGLPSDRFSAERTGGSVSTLTIQRTQQEDSAVYLCASSPSGLQETQYFGPGTRLLVL.

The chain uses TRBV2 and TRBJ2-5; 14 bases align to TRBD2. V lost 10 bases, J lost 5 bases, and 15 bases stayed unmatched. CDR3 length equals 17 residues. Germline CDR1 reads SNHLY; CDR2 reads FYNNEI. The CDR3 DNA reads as TGTGCCACCGTCTCCGGGACTAGCGGGAGATATGTGGAGACCCAGTACTTC. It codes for CATVSGTSGRYVETQYF.

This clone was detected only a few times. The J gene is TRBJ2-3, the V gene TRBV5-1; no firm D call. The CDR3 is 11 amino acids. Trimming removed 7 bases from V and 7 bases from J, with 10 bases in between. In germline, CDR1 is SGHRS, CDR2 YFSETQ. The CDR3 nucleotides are TGCGCCAGCGGGCTCTTGAATACGCAGTATTTT. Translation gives CASGLLNTQYF.

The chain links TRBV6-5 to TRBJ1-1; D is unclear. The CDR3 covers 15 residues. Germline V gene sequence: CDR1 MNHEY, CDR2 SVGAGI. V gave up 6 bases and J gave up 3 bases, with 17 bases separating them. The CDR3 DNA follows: TGTGCCAGCAGGCCAATCGGTCTGGCGGACACTGAAGCTTTCTTT. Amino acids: CASRPIGLADTEAFF.

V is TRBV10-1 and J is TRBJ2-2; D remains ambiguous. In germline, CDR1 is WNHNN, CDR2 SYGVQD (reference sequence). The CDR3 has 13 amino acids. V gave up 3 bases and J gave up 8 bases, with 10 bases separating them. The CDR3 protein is CASSEQLGGELFF. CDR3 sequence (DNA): TGCGCCAGCAGTGAACAACTTGGAGGGGAGCTGTTTTTT.

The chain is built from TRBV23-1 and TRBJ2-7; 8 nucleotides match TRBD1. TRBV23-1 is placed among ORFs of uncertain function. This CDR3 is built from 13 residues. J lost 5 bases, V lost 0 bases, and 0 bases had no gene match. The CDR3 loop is CASSQSGQDEQYF. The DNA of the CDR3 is TGCGCCAGCAGTCAATCGGGACAGGACGAGCAGTACTTC.

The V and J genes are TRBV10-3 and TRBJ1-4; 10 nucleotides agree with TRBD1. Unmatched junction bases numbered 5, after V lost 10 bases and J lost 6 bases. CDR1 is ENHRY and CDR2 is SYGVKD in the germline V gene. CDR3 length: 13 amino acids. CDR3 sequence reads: CATADRGDEKLFF. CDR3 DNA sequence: TGTGCCACCGCGGACAGGGGGGATGAAAAACTGTTTTTT.

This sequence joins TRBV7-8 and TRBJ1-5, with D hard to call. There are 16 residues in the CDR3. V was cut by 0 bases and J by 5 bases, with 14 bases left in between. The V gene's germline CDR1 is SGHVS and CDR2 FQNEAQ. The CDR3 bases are TGTGCCAGCAGCTTAGCGGGGTGGGGTGGTGATCAGCCCCAGCATTTT. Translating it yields CASSLAGWGGDQPQHF.

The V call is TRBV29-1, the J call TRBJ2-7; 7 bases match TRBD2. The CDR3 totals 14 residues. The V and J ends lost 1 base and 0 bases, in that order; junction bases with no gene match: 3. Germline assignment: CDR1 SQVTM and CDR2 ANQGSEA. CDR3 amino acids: CSVEGEGISYEQYF. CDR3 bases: TGCAGCGTTGAAGGGGAGGGGATCTCCTACGAGCAGTACTTC.

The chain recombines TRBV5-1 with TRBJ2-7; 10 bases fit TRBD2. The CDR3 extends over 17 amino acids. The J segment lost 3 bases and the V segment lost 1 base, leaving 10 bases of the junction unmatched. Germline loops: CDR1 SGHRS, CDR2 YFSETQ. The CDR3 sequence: CASSLLPSGSANYEQYF. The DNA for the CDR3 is TGCGCCAGCAGCTTGTTGCCTAGCGGGAGCGCAAACTACGAGCAGTACTTC.

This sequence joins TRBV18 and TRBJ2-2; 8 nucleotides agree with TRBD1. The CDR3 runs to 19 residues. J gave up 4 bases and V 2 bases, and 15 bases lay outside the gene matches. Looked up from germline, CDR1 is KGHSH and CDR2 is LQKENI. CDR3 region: CASSPFQHGQGAGTGELFF. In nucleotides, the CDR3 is TGTGCCAGCTCACCATTTCAGCATGGGCAGGGGGCCGGCACCGGGGAGCTGTTTTTT.

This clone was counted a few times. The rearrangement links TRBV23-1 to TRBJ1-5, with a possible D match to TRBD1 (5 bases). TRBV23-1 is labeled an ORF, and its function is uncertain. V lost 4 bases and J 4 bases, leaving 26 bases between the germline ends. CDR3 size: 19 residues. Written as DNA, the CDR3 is TGCGCCAGCAGTCGCCGCCGGGACGCCCCCGCCGCCGGGAATCAGCCCCAGCATTTT. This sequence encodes CASSRRRDAPAAGNQPQHF.

CDR3: CASSASRDRGSGNEQFF. The CDR3 DNA reads TGCGCCAGCAGCGCATCCCGGGACAGGGGGAGTGGAAATGAGCAGTTCTTC. The chain carries TRBV5-1 and TRBJ2-1; 11 bases match TRBD1. The CDR3 has 17 residues. J was trimmed by 7 bases and V by 4 bases; bases with no gene match: 13. The germline gives CDR1 SGHRS, CDR2 YFSETQ. The complete variable domain, with remaining parts taken from reference TRBV5-1 and TRBJ2-1, reads KAGVTQTPRYLIKTRGQQVTLSCSPISGHRSVSWYQQTPGQGLQFLFEYFSETQRNKGNFPGRFSGRQFSNSRSEMNVSTLELGDSALYLCASSASRDRGSGNEQFFGPGTRLTVL.

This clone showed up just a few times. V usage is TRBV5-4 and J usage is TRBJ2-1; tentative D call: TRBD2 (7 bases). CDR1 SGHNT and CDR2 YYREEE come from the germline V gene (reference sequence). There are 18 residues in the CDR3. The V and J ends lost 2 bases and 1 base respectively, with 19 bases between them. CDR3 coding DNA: TGTGCCAGCAGCTTCCCTGGGCGGGGGCAGGAATCCTACAATGAGCAGTTCTTC. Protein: CASSFPGRGQESYNEQFF. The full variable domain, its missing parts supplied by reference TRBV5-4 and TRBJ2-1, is ETGVTQSPTHLIKTRGQQVTLRCSSQSGHNTVSWYQQALGQGPQFIFQYYREEENGRGNFPPRFSGLQFPNYSSELNVNALELDDSALYLCASSFPGRGQESYNEQFFGPGTRLTVL.

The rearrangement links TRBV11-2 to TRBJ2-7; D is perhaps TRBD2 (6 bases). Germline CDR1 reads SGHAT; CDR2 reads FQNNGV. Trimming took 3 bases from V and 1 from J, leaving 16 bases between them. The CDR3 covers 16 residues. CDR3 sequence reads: CASSFPGGGLSYEQYF. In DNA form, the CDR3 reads TGTGCCAGCAGCTTCCCCGGGGGAGGTTTATCCTACGAGCAGTACTTC.

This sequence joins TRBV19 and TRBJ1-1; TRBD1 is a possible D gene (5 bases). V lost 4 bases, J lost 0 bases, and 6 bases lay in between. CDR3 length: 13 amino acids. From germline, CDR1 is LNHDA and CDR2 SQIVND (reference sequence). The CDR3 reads CASSRTLNTEAFF. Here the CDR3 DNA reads TGTGCCAGTAGTAGGACATTGAACACTGAAGCTTTCTTT.

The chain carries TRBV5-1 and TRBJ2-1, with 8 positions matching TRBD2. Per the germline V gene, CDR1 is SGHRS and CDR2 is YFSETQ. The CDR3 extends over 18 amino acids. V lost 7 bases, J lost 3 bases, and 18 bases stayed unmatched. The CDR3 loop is CASGQGSGSVGGYNEQFF. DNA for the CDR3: TGCGCCAGCGGCCAGGGCAGCGGGAGTGTCGGGGGCTACAATGAGCAGTTCTTC.

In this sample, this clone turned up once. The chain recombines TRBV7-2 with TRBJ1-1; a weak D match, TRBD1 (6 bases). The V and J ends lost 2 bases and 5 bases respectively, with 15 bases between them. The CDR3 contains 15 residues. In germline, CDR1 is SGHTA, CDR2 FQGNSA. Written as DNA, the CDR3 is TGTGCCAGCAGCTTAATGGGAGGGGGTGGAACTGAAGCTTTCTTT. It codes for CASSLMGGGGTEAFF.

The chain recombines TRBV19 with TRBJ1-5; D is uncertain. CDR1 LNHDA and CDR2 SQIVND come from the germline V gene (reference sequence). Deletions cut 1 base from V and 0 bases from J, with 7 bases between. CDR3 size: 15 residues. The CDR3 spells CASSIGGSSNQPQHF. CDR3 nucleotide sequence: TGTGCCAGTAGTATAGGAGGTTCTAGCAATCAGCCCCAGCATTTT.

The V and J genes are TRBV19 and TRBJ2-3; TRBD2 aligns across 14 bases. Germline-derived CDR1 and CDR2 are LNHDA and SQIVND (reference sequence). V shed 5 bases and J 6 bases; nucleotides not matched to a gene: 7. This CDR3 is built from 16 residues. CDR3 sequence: CASSGGTSGRGDTQYF. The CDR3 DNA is TGTGCCAGTAGTGGCGGGACTAGCGGGAGAGGGGATACGCAGTATTTT.

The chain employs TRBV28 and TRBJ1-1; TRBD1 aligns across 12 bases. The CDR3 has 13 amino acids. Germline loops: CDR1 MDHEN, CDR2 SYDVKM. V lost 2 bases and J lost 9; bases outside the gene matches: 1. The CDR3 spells CASSLRDRGQAFF. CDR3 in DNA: TGTGCCAGCAGTTTAAGGGACAGGGGGCAAGCTTTCTTT.

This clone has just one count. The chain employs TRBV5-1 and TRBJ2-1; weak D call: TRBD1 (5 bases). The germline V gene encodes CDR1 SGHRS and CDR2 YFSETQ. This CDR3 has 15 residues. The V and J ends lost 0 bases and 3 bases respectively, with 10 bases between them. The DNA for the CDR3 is TGCGCCAGCAGCTTGGAAGGGGCCATCTACAATGAGCAGTTCTTC. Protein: CASSLEGAIYNEQFF.

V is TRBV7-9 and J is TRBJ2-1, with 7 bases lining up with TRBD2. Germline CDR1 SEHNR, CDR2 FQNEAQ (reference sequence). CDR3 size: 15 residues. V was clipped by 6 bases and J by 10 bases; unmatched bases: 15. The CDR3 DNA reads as TGTGCCAGCAGTGGACTAGACGACCCCAATCGCGAGCAGTTCTTC. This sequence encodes CASSGLDDPNREQFF. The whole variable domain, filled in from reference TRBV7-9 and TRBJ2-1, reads DTGVSQNPRHKITKRGQNVTFRCDPISEHNRLYWYRQTLGQGPEFLTYFQNEAQLEKSRLLSDRFSAERPKGSFSTLEIQRTEQGDSAMYLCASSGLDDPNREQFFGPGTRLTVL.